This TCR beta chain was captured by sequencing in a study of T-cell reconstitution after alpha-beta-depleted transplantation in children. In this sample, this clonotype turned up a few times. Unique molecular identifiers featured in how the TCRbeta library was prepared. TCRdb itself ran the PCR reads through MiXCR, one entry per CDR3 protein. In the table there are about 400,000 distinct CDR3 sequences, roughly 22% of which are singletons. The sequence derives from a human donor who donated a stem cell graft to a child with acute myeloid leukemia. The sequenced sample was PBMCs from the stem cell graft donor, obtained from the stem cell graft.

The CDR3 nucleotides read TGTGCCAGCAGCGAAAAGCGGGAGGGCCGCGATGAGCAGTTCTTC. Residues: CASSEKREGRDEQFF. J is TRBJ2-1 and V is TRBV9; 10 bases are a match to TRBD2. The CDR3 spans 15 residues. Germline-derived CDR1 and CDR2 are SGDLS and YYNGEE. V gave up 3 bases and J gave up 8 bases; unmatched junction bases: 8.